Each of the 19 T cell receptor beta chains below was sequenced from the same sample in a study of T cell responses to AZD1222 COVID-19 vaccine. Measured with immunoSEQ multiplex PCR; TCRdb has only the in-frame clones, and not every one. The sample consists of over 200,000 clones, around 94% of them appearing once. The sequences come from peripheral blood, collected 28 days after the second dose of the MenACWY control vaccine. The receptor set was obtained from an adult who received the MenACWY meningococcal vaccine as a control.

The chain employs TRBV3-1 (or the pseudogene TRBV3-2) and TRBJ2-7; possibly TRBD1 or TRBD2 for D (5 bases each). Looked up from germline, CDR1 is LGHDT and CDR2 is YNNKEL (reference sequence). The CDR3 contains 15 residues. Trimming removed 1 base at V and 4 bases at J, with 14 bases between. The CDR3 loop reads CASSQGGIMGYEQYF. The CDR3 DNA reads TGTGCCAGCAGCCAAGGGGGGATCATGGGATACGAGCAGTACTTC.

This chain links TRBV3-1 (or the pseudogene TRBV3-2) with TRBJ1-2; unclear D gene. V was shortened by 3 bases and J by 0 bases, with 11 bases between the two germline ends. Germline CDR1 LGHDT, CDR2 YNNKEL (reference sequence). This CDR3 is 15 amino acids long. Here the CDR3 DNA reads TGTGCCAGCAGCCACGGCGGAAGAGCTAACTATGGCTACACCTTC. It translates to CASSHGGRANYGYTF.

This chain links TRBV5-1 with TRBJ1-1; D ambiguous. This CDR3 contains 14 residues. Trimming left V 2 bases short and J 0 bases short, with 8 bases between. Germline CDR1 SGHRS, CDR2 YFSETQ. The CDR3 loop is CASSFKEVNTEAFF. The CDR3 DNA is TGCGCCAGCAGCTTTAAGGAGGTGAACACTGAAGCTTTCTTT.

The CDR3 reads CASSPVLAWGDNEQFF. The CDR3 nucleotides are TGTGCCAGCAGTCCCGTCCTAGCGTGGGGTGACAATGAGCAGTTCTTC. The genes are TRBV27 and TRBJ2-1, with TRBD2 as a possible D gene (6 bases). V was clipped by 5 bases and J by 5 bases, with 19 bases between them. This CDR3 has 16 amino acids. CDR1 is MNHEY and CDR2 is SMNVEV in the germline V gene (reference sequence).

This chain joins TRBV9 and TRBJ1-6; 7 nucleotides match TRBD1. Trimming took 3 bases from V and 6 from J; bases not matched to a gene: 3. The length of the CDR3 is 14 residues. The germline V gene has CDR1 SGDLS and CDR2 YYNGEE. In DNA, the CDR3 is TGTGCCAGCAGCGGACAGGGTGGTAATTCACCCCTCCACTTT. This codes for CASSGQGGNSPLHF.

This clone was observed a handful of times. The CDR3 nucleotides are TGTGCCAGCAGCTTGGGGGCCAGGGGGCAGGTGACAGATACGCAGTATTTT. Protein sequence: CASSLGARGQVTDTQYF. The J gene is TRBJ2-3, the V gene TRBV5-4, with TRBD1 matching 8 bases. Germline trimming cut 0 bases from V and 3 bases from J; bases unmatched to any gene: 9. The CDR3 contains 17 residues. Germline values: CDR1 SGHNT, CDR2 YYREEE (reference sequence).

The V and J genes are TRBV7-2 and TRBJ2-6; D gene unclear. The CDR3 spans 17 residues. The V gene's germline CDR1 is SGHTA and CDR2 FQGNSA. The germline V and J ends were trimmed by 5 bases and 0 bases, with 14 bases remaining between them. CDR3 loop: CASSPVWAVSGANVLTF. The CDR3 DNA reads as TGTGCCAGCAGCCCAGTATGGGCCGTCTCTGGGGCCAACGTCCTGACTTTC.

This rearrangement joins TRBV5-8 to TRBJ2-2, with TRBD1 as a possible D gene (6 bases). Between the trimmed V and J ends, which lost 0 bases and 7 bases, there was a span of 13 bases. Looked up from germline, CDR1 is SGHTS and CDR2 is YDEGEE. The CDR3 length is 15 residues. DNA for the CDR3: TGTGCCAGCAGCTTGGGGCAGGGGTTTGTCGGGGAGCTGTTTTTT. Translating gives CASSLGQGFVGELFF.

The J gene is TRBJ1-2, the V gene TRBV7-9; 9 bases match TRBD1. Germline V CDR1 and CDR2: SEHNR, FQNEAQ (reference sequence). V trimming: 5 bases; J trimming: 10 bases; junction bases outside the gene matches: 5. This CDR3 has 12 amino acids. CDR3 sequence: CASSRDRDAYTF. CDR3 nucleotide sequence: TGTGCCAGCAGCAGGGACAGGGACGCCTACACCTTC.

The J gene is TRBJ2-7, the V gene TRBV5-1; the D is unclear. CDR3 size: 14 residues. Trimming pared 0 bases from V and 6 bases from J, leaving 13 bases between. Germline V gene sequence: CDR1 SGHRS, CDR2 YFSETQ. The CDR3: CASSLGVTRGEQYF. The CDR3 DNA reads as TGCGCCAGCAGCTTGGGGGTCACCCGCGGCGAGCAGTACTTC.

The CDR3 DNA reads TGCGCCAGCAGCCAAGATTACACTGAAGCTTTCTTT. This codes for CASSQDYTEAFF. J is TRBJ1-1 and V is TRBV4-1; D remains ambiguous. Trimming took off 0 bases at V and 3 bases at J, with 2 bases between the two ends. Germline CDR1 reads MGHRA; CDR2 reads YSYEKL. This CDR3 has 12 residues.

The CDR3, as DNA: TGTGCCAGCAGTGATAAGAGGGACTATGGCTACACCTTC. It codes for CASSDKRDYGYTF. The chain employs TRBV2 and TRBJ1-2; D ambiguous. V was clipped by 3 bases and J by 3 bases, with 8 bases between them. The CDR3 is 13 amino acids. Germline-derived CDR1 and CDR2 are SNHLY and FYNNEI.

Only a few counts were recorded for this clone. The CDR3 reads CASSTGRHHSGNTIYF. In DNA, the CDR3 is TGTGCCAGCAGCACGGGCAGACACCACTCTGGAAACACCATATATTTT. The chain carries TRBV5-8 and TRBJ1-3; D remains unclear. The germline gives CDR1 SGHTS, CDR2 YDEGEE. The V gene lost 4 bases and the J gene lost 0 bases, with 14 bases spanning the gap. This CDR3 spans 16 amino acids.

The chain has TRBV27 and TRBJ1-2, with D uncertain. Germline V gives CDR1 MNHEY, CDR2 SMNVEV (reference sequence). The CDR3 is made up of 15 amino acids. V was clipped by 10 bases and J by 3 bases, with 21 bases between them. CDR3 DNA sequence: TGTGCCACCAAAAAAGGGCCCCCAGATGACTATGGCTACACCTTC. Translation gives CATKKGPPDDYGYTF.

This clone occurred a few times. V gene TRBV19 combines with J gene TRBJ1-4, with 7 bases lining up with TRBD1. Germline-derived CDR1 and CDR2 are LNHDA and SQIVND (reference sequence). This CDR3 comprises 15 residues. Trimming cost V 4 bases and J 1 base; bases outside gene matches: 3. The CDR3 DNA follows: TGTGCCAGTAGTACTTGGACAGGAACTAATGAAAAACTGTTTTTT. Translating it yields CASSTWTGTNEKLFF. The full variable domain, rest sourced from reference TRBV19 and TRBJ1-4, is DGGITQSPKYLFRKEGQNVTLSCEQNLNHDAMYWYRQDPGQGLRLIYYSQIVNDFQKGDIAEGYSVSREKKESFPLTVTSAQKNPTAFYLCASSTWTGTNEKLFFGSGTQLSVL.

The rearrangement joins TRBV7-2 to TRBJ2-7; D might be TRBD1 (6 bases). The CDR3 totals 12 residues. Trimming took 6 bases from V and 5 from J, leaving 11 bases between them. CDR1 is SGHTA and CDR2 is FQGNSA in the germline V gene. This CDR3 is CASSTQGDEQYF. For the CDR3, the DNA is TGTGCCAGCAGTACACAGGGCGACGAGCAGTACTTC.

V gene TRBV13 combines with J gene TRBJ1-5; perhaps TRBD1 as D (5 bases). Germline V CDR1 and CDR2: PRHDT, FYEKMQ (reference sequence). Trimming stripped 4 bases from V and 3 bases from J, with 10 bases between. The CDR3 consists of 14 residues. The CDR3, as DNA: TGTGCCAGCAGCTCGGGGGTTACCAATCAGCCCCAGCATTTT. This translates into CASSSGVTNQPQHF.

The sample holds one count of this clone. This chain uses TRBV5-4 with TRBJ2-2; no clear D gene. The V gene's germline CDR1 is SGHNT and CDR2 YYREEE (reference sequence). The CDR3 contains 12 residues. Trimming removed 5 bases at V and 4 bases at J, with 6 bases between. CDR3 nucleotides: TGTGCCAGCAGGGTGACCACCGGGGAGCTGTTTTTT. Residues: CASRVTTGELFF. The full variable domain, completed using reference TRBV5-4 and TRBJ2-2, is ETGVTQSPTHLIKTRGQQVTLRCSSQSGHNTVSWYQQALGQGPQFIFQYYREEENGRGNFPPRFSGLQFPNYSSELNVNALELDDSALYLCASRVTTGELFFGEGSRLTVL.

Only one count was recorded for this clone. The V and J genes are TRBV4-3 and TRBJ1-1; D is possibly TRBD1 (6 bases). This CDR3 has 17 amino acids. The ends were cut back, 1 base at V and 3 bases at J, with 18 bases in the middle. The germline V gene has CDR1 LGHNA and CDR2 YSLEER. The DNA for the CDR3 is TGCGCCAGCAGCCAAGGTGGAGGGGGGTTCCTTGACACTGAAGCTTTCTTT. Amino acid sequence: CASSQGGGGFLDTEAFF.